This T cell receptor (beta chain) was found in a study of blood T cell repertoires in COVID-19. In the study overall: From T cells, B-cell-depleted T cells, or PBMCs came the material, which was cDNA or gDNA.

Seattle enrolled patients during active infection and tracked them longitudinally. This clone was recorded only once. The CDR3 totals 13 residues. Germline V gene data show CDR1 as MNHEY and CDR2 as SMNVEV (reference sequence). The ends lost 6 bases at V and 7 bases at J; junction bases unmatched: 5. Original analysis: Quantification of nucleated cells was approximated via reference gene primer amplification. Produced via immunoSEQ multiplex PCR; TCRdb's table is partial and in-frame only. V and J calls and clone size are as listed in that table; D and trimming were resolved from the DNA. The data show tens of thousands of clones, with approximately 90% seen just once and around 23% held by the top ten.

The receptor was isolated from a woman older than 75 with COVID-19, enrolled during active disease. The chain employs TRBV27 and TRBJ1-2; the match to TRBD1 covers 10 bases. The sample consisted of peripheral blood. Here the CDR3 reads CASSPTGGFGYTF. The CDR3 nucleotides read TGTGCCAGCAGCCCGACAGGGGGCTTTGGCTACACCTTC.